This T cell receptor (beta chain) was obtained from a study of cytomegalovirus exposure and HLA in healthy donors. About the study: An earlier analysis identified more than 90 million unique TCR beta sequences in about 179 million T cells. Study-wide points: A missense DCLRE1C variant was associated with V- and J-gene trimming of TCR beta chains in a later analysis, and an independent cohort replicated the association. Later on, an analysis showed TCR association rates differing by HLA locus, with DRB1 the most and HLA-C the fewest. Segments of the TCR beta V type were, in most cases, productive about 87% or about 30% of the time in an earlier analysis.

60 Vbeta and 13 Jbeta primers were used in PCR. Sequencing used immunoSEQ multiplex PCR; TCRdb keeps in-frame clones, though not all of them. The sample carries tens of thousands of clones, approximately 80% recorded once. Concerning this clone itself: Its antigen is currently unknown.

The CDR3 is 12 residues long. Trimming shortened V by 4 bases and J by 5 bases, and 9 bases separated the two germline ends. Germline values: CDR1 SGHRS, CDR2 YFSETQ. What was sequenced was PBMCs. The origin of this receptor is a man aged 55 to 70 in good health and CMV-seronegative. The chain carries TRBV5-1 and TRBJ1-1; D gene unclear. CDR3 protein: CASSRTTTEAFF. CDR3 sequence (DNA): TGCGCCAGCAGCCGCACGACAACTGAAGCTTTCTTT.